The 7 T cell receptor beta chains listed next were all sequenced from one sample in a study of siplizumab effects on memory and regulatory T cells. Clones were read by immunoSEQ multiplex PCR, and TCRdb kept only the in-frame ones, dropping some. The sample holds approximately 100,000 clones, 75% to 95% seen once. The sample taken for sequencing was CD4+ T cells sorted from blood. The source is a human donor in good health. Some clones in this sample may be carry-over from other donors' samples.

The chain recombines TRBV4-2 with TRBJ2-3; 8 nucleotides match TRBD2. Per germline, CDR1 LGHNA and CDR2 YNFKEQ. J gave up 4 bases and V 4 bases, and 16 bases lay outside the gene matches. CDR3 length equals 18 residues. The CDR3 DNA sequence: TGTGCCAGCAGCCGCGAGATTCGACTAGCGTCTGCGGCAGATACGCAGTATTTT. This sequence encodes CASSREIRLASAADTQYF.

The chain joins TRBV29-1 to TRBJ1-4; a possible D gene is TRBD1 (5 bases). Germline V gene lookup returns CDR1 SQVTM and CDR2 ANQGSEA. V dropped 0 bases and J dropped 8 bases, with 16 bases sitting between them. The CDR3 has 15 amino acids. The CDR3 reads CSVEDLGSKGEKLFF. As DNA, the CDR3 is TGCAGCGTTGAAGATTTGGGTTCTAAGGGGGAAAAACTGTTTTTT.

The chain couples TRBV5-4 to TRBJ1-6; 11 bases align to TRBD1. This CDR3 comprises 16 residues. CDR1 SGHNT and CDR2 YYREEE come from the germline V gene (reference sequence). J gave up 8 bases and V 3 bases, and 7 bases lay outside the gene matches. The CDR3 bases are TGTGCCAGCAGCTGGGGACAGGGGGTTTCGTATTCACCCCTCCACTTT. This codes for CASSWGQGVSYSPLHF.

This sequence joins TRBV7-9 and TRBJ1-2; possibly TRBD1 for D (6 bases). CDR3 length equals 16 residues. Between the trimmed V and J ends, which lost 5 bases and 4 bases, there was a span of 20 bases. CDR1 and CDR2 (germline): SEHNR, FQNEAQ (reference sequence). This CDR3 reads CASSDTGTTSSYGYTF. In DNA, the CDR3 is TGTGCCAGCAGCGATACCGGGACAACATCCAGCTATGGCTACACCTTC.

The chain carries TRBV7-9 and TRBJ2-6; maybe TRBD2 (6 bases). CDR3 size: 16 residues. Trimming left V 1 base short and J 2 bases short, with 9 bases between. From germline, CDR1 is SEHNR and CDR2 FQNEAQ (reference sequence). As DNA, the CDR3 is TGTGCCAGCAGCTTAGGGAGGGTCGCTGGGGCCAACGTCCTGACTTTC. Encoded protein: CASSLGRVAGANVLTF.

The V and J genes are TRBV6-5 and TRBJ1-5; 8 nucleotides line up with TRBD1. CDR3 length equals 15 residues. The V gene's germline CDR1 is MNHEY and CDR2 SVGAGI. Trimming at V came to 6 bases and at J to 2 bases, leaving 6 bases not matched to a gene. In DNA, the CDR3 is TGTGCCAGCAGAGATGGACAGGGTGGCAATCAGCCCCAGCATTTT. Residues: CASRDGQGGNQPQHF.

The chain has TRBV6-5 and TRBJ2-7; 8 nucleotides agree with TRBD2. CDR1 MNHEY and CDR2 SVGAGI come from the germline V gene. The CDR3 is 16 residues long. The junction had 8 bases not matched to a gene; V was cut back by 0 bases and J by 4 bases. The CDR3 region is CASSYSRSGRGYEQYF. CDR3 nucleotide sequence: TGTGCCAGCAGTTACTCGAGGAGCGGGAGAGGGTACGAGCAGTACTTC.